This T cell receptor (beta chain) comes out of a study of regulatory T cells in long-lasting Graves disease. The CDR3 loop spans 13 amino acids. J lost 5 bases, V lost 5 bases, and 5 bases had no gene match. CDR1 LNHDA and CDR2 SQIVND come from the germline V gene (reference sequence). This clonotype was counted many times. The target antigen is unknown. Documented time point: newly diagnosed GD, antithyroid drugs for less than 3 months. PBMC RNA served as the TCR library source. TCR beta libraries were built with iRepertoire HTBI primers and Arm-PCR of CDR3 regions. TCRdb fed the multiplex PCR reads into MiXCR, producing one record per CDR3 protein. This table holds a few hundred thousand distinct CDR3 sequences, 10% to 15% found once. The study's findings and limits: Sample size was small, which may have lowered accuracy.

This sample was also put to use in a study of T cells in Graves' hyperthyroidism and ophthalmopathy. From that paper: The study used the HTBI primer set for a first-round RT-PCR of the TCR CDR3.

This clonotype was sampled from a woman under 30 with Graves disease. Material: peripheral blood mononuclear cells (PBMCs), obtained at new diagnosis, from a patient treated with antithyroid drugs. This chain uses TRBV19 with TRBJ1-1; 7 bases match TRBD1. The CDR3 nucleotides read TGTGCCAGTAGTCTCCAACAGGGGACTGAAGCTTTCTTT. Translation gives CASSLQQGTEAFF.